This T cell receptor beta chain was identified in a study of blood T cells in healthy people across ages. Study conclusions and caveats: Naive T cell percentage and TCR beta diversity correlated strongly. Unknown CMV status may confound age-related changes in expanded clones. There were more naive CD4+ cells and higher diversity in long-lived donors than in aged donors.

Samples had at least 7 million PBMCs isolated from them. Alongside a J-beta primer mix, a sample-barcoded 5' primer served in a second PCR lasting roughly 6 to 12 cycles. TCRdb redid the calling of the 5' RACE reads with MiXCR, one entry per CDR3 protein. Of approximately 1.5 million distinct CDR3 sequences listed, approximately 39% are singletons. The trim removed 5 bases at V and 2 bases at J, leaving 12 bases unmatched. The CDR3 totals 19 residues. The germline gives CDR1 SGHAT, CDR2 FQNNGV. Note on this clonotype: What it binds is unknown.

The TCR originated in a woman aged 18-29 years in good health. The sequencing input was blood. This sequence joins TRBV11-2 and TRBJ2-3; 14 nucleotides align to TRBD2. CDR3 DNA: TGTGCCAGCAGCGCGCCGACTAGCGGGGGGGTTCTTGCCACAGATACGCAGTATTTT. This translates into CASSAPTSGGVLATDTQYF.